The 5 T cell receptor beta chains below come from one sample, sequenced in a study of HIV-infected patients and healthy controls. TCRdb fed the 5' RACE reads into MiXCR, producing one record per CDR3 protein. The sample shows about 67,000 distinct CDR3 sequences, 15% to 20% of them seen only once. The sequencing sample was made of CD4+ T cells from blood. These receptors were taken from a human donor in good health.

This clonotype was found a few times. The DNA for the CDR3 is TGCGCCAGCAGCTCCCAGACAGAAATCGTGAACACTGAAGCTTTCTTT. This gives the protein CASSSQTEIVNTEAFF. The V gene is TRBV5-1, the J gene TRBJ1-1; D is possibly TRBD1 (5 bases). The ends were cut back, 3 bases at V and 0 bases at J, with 15 bases in the middle. Per the germline V gene, CDR1 is SGHRS and CDR2 is YFSETQ. The CDR3 spans 16 residues. Full variable domain (rest looked up from reference TRBV5-1 and TRBJ1-1): KAGVTQTPRYLIKTRGQQVTLSCSPISGHRSVSWYQQTPGQGLQFLFEYFSETQRNKGNFPGRFSGRQFSNSRSEMNVSTLELGDSALYLCASSSQTEIVNTEAFFGQGTRLTVV.

The rearrangement links TRBV7-9 to TRBJ2-6; maybe TRBD2 (6 bases). Trimming shortened V by 6 bases and J by 2 bases, and 17 bases separated the two germline ends. The CDR3 has 17 residues. CDR1 and CDR2 from the germline V gene are SEHNR and FQNEAQ (reference sequence). The CDR3 DNA reads TGTGCCAGCAGTTTGCGGGGCCCCCCCACTGGGGCCAACGTCCTGACTTTC. It specifies CASSLRGPPTGANVLTF.

This clonotype was found once. DNA for the CDR3: TGTGCCAGTAATCGGGATGAGGGCACTGAAGCTTTCTTT. As protein: CASNRDEGTEAFF. V usage is TRBV19 and J usage is TRBJ1-1; no firm D call. Germline assignment: CDR1 LNHDA and CDR2 SQIVND (reference sequence). CDR3 length: 13 residues. Trimming took 7 bases from V and 4 from J, leaving 13 bases between them.

The table lists this clonotype with many counts. The CDR3 loop reads CSAPRDGGKTQYF. The CDR3 nucleotides read TGCAGTGCTCCAAGGGACGGAGGGAAGACCCAGTACTTC. This chain links TRBV20-1 with TRBJ2-5; TRBD2 might be the D (6 bases). In germline, CDR1 is DFQATT, CDR2 SNEGSKA (reference sequence). The CDR3 spans 13 residues. V dropped 5 bases and J dropped 6 bases, with 16 bases sitting between them.

This clonotype was seen only a few times. The chain uses TRBV5-4 and TRBJ2-7; 12 nucleotides align to TRBD2. The V gene end was trimmed by 0 bases and the J gene end by 4 bases; junction bases not matched to a gene: 5. This CDR3 comprises 16 residues. Germline V gives CDR1 SGHNT, CDR2 YYREEE (reference sequence). CDR3 DNA sequence: TGTGCCAGCAGCTTGGGGACTAGCGGGATCCCATACGAGCAGTACTTC. It specifies CASSLGTSGIPYEQYF.